A single TCR beta chain is shown here with its context. Its cognate antigen is unknown. The data originate from a study of OX40 agonist ivuxolimab in advanced cancers. Study context: Patients were dosed with the agonistic anti-OX40 (CD134) antibody ivuxolimab. Study results and caveats: Both CD4+ and CD8+ T cell populations in blood had undergone clonal expansion by week 6 at 0.1 to 3.0 mg/kg.

Only in-frame clones appear in the TCRdb table, and some are missing; sequencing was by immunoSEQ multiplex PCR. The data hold around 3,700 clones, with around 81% observed a single time. The CDR3 length is 12 residues. Germline V gene lookup returns CDR1 LNHDA and CDR2 SQIVND (reference sequence). Trimming took 5 bases from V and 4 from J, leaving 9 bases between them. The rearrangement links TRBV19 to TRBJ2-7; D not certain. The origin of this receptor is an adult with an advanced solid tumor such as melanoma, head and neck, liver or kidney cancer. The sequencing used CD4+ or CD8+ T cells sorted from blood, collected in a trial of the OX40 agonist ivuxolimab. The CDR3 DNA reads TGTGCCAGTAGTGGCCCACTTTACGAGCAGTACTTC. It specifies CASSGPLYEQYF.